The T cell receptor (beta chain) described here comes from a study of identical twins. The study, taken as a whole, reports: Analyses of zero insertions could be partly confounded by invariant MAIT and iNKT cells. Monozygotic twins shared more out-of-frame TCR alpha than recombination models predicted.

In this sample, this clonotype turned up a few times. The antigen is not known. There are 16 residues in the CDR3. In germline, CDR1 is LGHNA, CDR2 YNFKEQ. Trimming removed 1 base from V and 5 bases from J, with 14 bases in between. Each cDNA held unique molecular identifiers, and template switching gave it a universal primer site. Each CDR3 protein is one row after TCRdb ran MiXCR on the 5' RACE reads. The data contain 130,000 to 150,000 distinct CDR3 sequences, approximately 3.5% of them singletons. The chain couples TRBV4-2 to TRBJ1-4; possibly TRBD1 for D (5 bases). The clonotype comes from a man aged 18 to 29 in good health. Sequencing input: memory T cells sorted from blood. This CDR3 reads CASSQGRQLGNEKLFF. The CDR3 coding sequence is TGTGCCAGCAGCCAAGGTCGACAGCTGGGGAATGAAAAACTGTTTTTT.